The 25 T cell receptor beta chains below were found in one sample sequenced in a study of vaccination and CD4 T cells after COVID-19. These receptors have no known antigen. Specified treatment: roughly ten-day PBMC culture with coronavirus spike peptide pools or control peptides (ViraFEST assay). An unexposed donor provided the CD4+ T cells, which were collected before the COVID-19 pandemic (2011-2018). Cultured CD4+ T-cell DNA underwent Oncomine TCR Beta short-read sequencing. TCRdb re-called the PCR reads with MiXCR, one entry per CDR3 protein. This table has approximately 7,100 distinct CDR3 sequences, about 50% appearing once. Specimen: CD4+ T cells from blood, cultured in vitro. All receptors come from a human donor in good health.

The DNA for the CDR3 is TGTGCCAGCAGCTTCGCGTTAAGCCGAGCCAGCTCCTACAATGAGCAGTTCTTC. Protein: CASSFALSRASSYNEQFF. The chain carries TRBV7-8 and TRBJ2-1; no reliable D call. V shed 3 bases and J shed 0 bases, with 18 bases lying between them. Germline CDR1 and CDR2: SGHVS and FQNEAQ. The CDR3 contains 18 residues.

The chain has TRBV28 and TRBJ1-1; unclear D gene. V lost 4 bases, J lost 7 bases, and 10 bases lay in between. Germline V gene data show CDR1 as MDHEN and CDR2 as SYDVKM. This CDR3 has 12 amino acids. The CDR3 DNA reads as TGTGCCAGCAGTTCTTGGCCTTATGAAGCTTTCTTT. Amino acids: CASSSWPYEAFF.

This clonotype is classed as medium-sized. The V gene is TRBV7-9, the J gene TRBJ2-1, with D possibly being TRBD2 (6 bases). CDR1 and CDR2 from the germline V gene are SEHNR and FQNEAQ (reference sequence). V shed 5 bases and J shed 5 bases, with 10 bases lying between them. This CDR3 has 13 amino acids. The CDR3 is CASSPAGNNEQFF. For the CDR3, the DNA is TGTGCCAGCAGCCCTGCGGGGAACAATGAGCAGTTCTTC.

The V call is TRBV5-1, the J call TRBJ2-5; 9 positions agree with TRBD1. The CDR3 totals 18 residues. J gave up 2 bases and V 0 bases, and 11 bases lay outside the gene matches. CDR1 is SGHRS and CDR2 is YFSETQ in the germline V gene. The CDR3 is CASSLAPQGAEDQETQYF. DNA of the CDR3: TGCGCCAGCAGCTTGGCTCCACAGGGGGCGGAAGATCAAGAGACCCAGTACTTC. Full variable domain (missing parts from reference TRBV5-1 and TRBJ2-5): KAGVTQTPRYLIKTRGQQVTLSCSPISGHRSVSWYQQTPGQGLQFLFEYFSETQRNKGNFPGRFSGRQFSNSRSEMNVSTLELGDSALYLCASSLAPQGAEDQETQYFGPGTRLLVL.

The CDR3 nucleotides read TGTGCCAGCAGCCTCGCAGGGGGCTTCTATGGCTACACCTTC. Its translation: CASSLAGGFYGYTF. V and J are TRBV14 and TRBJ1-2; 8 nucleotides line up with TRBD1. The CDR3 extends over 14 amino acids. V lost 4 bases, J lost 4 bases, and 5 bases stayed unmatched. CDR1 and CDR2 from the germline V gene are SGHDN and FVKESK.

This clonotype was found a few times. The chain couples TRBV18 to TRBJ1-1; D is uncertain. Trimming pared 2 bases from V and 5 bases from J, leaving 9 bases between. The CDR3 covers 13 residues. Germline V lookup: CDR1 KGHSH, CDR2 LQKENI. The CDR3 DNA is TGTGCCAGCTCACCAGTTGGGATTACTGAAGCTTTCTTT. Translation gives CASSPVGITEAFF.

On this clonotype: Compared with germline, one end of the junction differs, possibly owing to a read error. V and J are TRBV6-1 and TRBJ2-3; D is ambiguous. Germline V gives CDR1 MNHNS, CDR2 SASEGT. The CDR3 totals 12 residues. The CDR3 coding sequence is TGTGCCGGCAGCCGGGGCACAGATACGCAGTATTTT. It translates to CAGSRGTDTQYF.

The chain joins TRBV7-2 to TRBJ1-2; no reliable D call. The CDR3 extends over 13 amino acids. V gave up 1 base and J gave up 5 bases, with 8 bases separating them. Germline CDR1 reads SGHTA; CDR2 reads FQGNSA. CDR3 sequence: CASSLGQKYGYTF. CDR3 coding DNA: TGTGCCAGCAGCTTAGGGCAGAAATATGGCTACACCTTC. Full variable domain (rest looked up from reference TRBV7-2 and TRBJ1-2): GAGVSQSPSNKVTEKGKDVELRCDPISGHTALYWYRQSLGQGLEFLIYFQGNSAPDKSGLPSDRFSAERTGGSVSTLTIQRTQQEDSAVYLCASSLGQKYGYTFGSGTRLTVV.

This clonotype occurred a few times. The rearrangement joins TRBV7-9 to TRBJ1-1; possible D gene TRBD1, 5 bases. Trimming took off 3 bases at V and 0 bases at J, with 20 bases between the two ends. The CDR3 sequence is 18 residues long. Germline CDR1 and CDR2: SEHNR and FQNEAQ (reference sequence). In DNA form, the CDR3 reads TGTGCCAGCAGCTTTGGCGTCCGGGACCGACTCCTGAACACTGAAGCTTTCTTT. This codes for CASSFGVRDRLLNTEAFF.

The gene calls are TRBV6-2 or TRBV6-3 and TRBJ2-3; 7 nucleotides line up with TRBD2. The germline V gene has CDR1 MNHEY and CDR2 SVGEGT. The CDR3 totals 15 residues. V shed 10 bases, J shed 6 bases, and the junction held 16 bases outside the gene matches. The CDR3 loop reads CAISRGGFTGDTQYF. CDR3 nucleotides: TGTGCCATCTCCCGCGGGGGATTCACCGGGGATACGCAGTATTTT.

This clonotype was recorded a few times. The rearrangement links TRBV19 to TRBJ2-1; D remains ambiguous. The CDR3 consists of 13 residues. Per the germline V gene, CDR1 is LNHDA and CDR2 is SQIVND (reference sequence). V lost 3 bases and J lost 4, with 7 bases in between. CDR3 region: CASSMGNYNEQFF. The DNA for the CDR3 is TGTGCCAGTAGTATGGGTAATTACAATGAGCAGTTCTTC. The full variable domain, with the rest looked up from reference TRBV19 and TRBJ2-1, is DGGITQSPKYLFRKEGQNVTLSCEQNLNHDAMYWYRQDPGQGLRLIYYSQIVNDFQKGDIAEGYSVSREKKESFPLTVTSAQKNPTAFYLCASSMGNYNEQFFGPGTRLTVL.

This clonotype showed up just a few times. The chain has TRBV6-2 or TRBV6-3 and TRBJ2-3; D may be TRBD2 (6 bases). The germline gives CDR1 MNHEY, CDR2 SVGEGT. Deletions cut 7 bases from V and 5 bases from J, with 22 bases between. This CDR3 contains 16 residues. This chain's CDR3 is CASTHWTTGRGDTQYF. For the CDR3, the DNA is TGTGCCAGCACCCATTGGACTACCGGACGAGGAGATACGCAGTATTTT.

As DNA, the CDR3 is TGTGCCAGCAGCTTTACCGGACAGGGGAGGAGCGGGGAGCTGTTTTTT. Amino acid sequence: CASSFTGQGRSGELFF. The chain couples TRBV7-2 to TRBJ2-2; 9 bases match TRBD1. Germline values: CDR1 SGHTA, CDR2 FQGNSA. This CDR3 has 16 amino acids. Trimming took 3 bases from V and 7 from J; bases not matched to a gene: 9.

This clonotype was seen only a few times. V is TRBV20-1 and J is TRBJ1-1, with D perhaps TRBD1 (6 bases). The CDR3 loop spans 13 amino acids. V dropped 5 bases and J dropped 4 bases, with 14 bases sitting between them. Looked up from germline, CDR1 is DFQATT and CDR2 is SNEGSKA (reference sequence). The CDR3 DNA follows: TGCAGTGCTTACACCACAGGGACCACTGAAGCTTTCTTT. As protein: CSAYTTGTTEAFF.

The chain links TRBV15 to TRBJ2-2; D not certain. Trimming took off 7 bases at V and 1 base at J, with 10 bases between the two ends. This CDR3 spans 14 amino acids. Germline-derived CDR1 and CDR2 are LNHNV and YYDKDF (reference sequence). The CDR3 DNA reads as TGTGCCACCACCCATACCGGGAACACCGGGGAGCTGTTTTTT. Amino acids: CATTHTGNTGELFF.

The gene calls are TRBV6-2 or TRBV6-3 and TRBJ1-5, with 8 bases fitting TRBD1. CDR1 and CDR2 (germline): MNHEY, SVGEGT. V dropped 5 bases and J dropped 1; count of bases not matched to a gene: 16. The CDR3 length is 19 residues. The CDR3 protein is CASSGLGQGFTSSNQPQHF. CDR3 coding DNA: TGTGCCAGCAGTGGACTAGGACAGGGATTTACTTCGAGCAATCAGCCCCAGCATTTT.

Within the sample, this clonotype is medium-sized. The chain links TRBV19 to TRBJ1-2; D unresolved. This CDR3 has 15 residues. The V gene lost 3 bases and the J gene lost 0 bases, with 11 bases spanning the gap. Germline CDR1 LNHDA, CDR2 SQIVND (reference sequence). CDR3 DNA sequence: TGTGCCAGTAGTATGGTAGGGATAGCTAACTATGGCTACACCTTC. Its protein is CASSMVGIANYGYTF.

The rearrangement joins TRBV6-1 to TRBJ2-2; the D gene is possibly TRBD1 (5 bases). V lost 7 bases and J lost 6, with 18 bases in between. Germline V gene lookup returns CDR1 MNHNS and CDR2 SASEGT. The CDR3 loop spans 15 amino acids. The chain's CDR3 is CASNMGLPGPGELFF. The DNA of the CDR3 is TGTGCCAGCAATATGGGATTGCCAGGGCCCGGGGAGCTGTTTTTT.

The chain uses TRBV4-2 and TRBJ1-1, with TRBD1 as a possible D gene (5 bases). The CDR3 spans 15 residues. Trimming left V 4 bases short and J 2 bases short, with 14 bases between. The germline V gene encodes CDR1 LGHNA and CDR2 YNFKEQ. In DNA form, the CDR3 reads TGTGCCAGCAGCCCTTCCTGGGGGACCAACACTGAAGCTTTCTTT. As protein: CASSPSWGTNTEAFF.

The CDR3 reads CASSVIQGAIYYGYTF. DNA for the CDR3: TGTGCCAGTAGTGTTATACAGGGGGCAATTTACTATGGCTACACCTTC. The gene calls are TRBV19 and TRBJ1-2; 9 bases agree with TRBD1. The CDR3 is 16 residues long. V trimming: 5 bases; J trimming: 3 bases; junction bases outside the gene matches: 10. Germline-derived CDR1 and CDR2 are LNHDA and SQIVND (reference sequence).

The chain recombines TRBV20-1 with TRBJ1-1; 9 bases match TRBD1. Germline V lookup: CDR1 DFQATT, CDR2 SNEGSKA (reference sequence). The length of the CDR3 is 14 residues. V trimming: 3 bases; J trimming: 5 bases; junction bases outside the gene matches: 7. The CDR3 DNA sequence: TGCAGTGCTAGGTACAGGGGGCGCTGGACTGAAGCTTTCTTT. Its protein is CSARYRGRWTEAFF.

CDR3 DNA sequence: TGCAGTGCTCGGCCCCCTTCCGTTTCTGAAGCTTTCTTT. It specifies CSARPPSVSEAFF. The chain has TRBV20-1 and TRBJ1-1; D call uncertain. This CDR3 region has 13 residues. Germline V gene sequence: CDR1 DFQATT, CDR2 SNEGSKA (reference sequence). The V end was cut by 5 bases, the J end by 6 bases, with 16 bases between.

The J gene is TRBJ1-2, the V gene TRBV5-4; the D is unclear. The germline V gene encodes CDR1 SGHNT and CDR2 YYREEE (reference sequence). Trimming removed 2 bases from V and 8 bases from J, with 10 bases in between. The CDR3 runs 12 residues. The CDR3 loop reads CASSFHNGGYTF. CDR3 nucleotide sequence: TGTGCCAGCAGCTTCCACAACGGGGGCTACACCTTC.

This clonotype appeared a few times. This chain links TRBV19 with TRBJ1-5; D gene uncertain. The germline V gene has CDR1 LNHDA and CDR2 SQIVND (reference sequence). V lost 1 base to trimming and J lost 2 bases, with 9 bases between them. The CDR3 is 15 residues long. The CDR3 protein is CASSIVTSGNQPQHF. The CDR3 nucleotides are TGTGCCAGTAGTATAGTGACAAGTGGCAATCAGCCCCAGCATTTT.

CDR3 nucleotide sequence: TGTGCCAGCAGTGAAACCCCCTTGACCCTCCACTTT. Encoded protein: CASSETPLTLHF. The rearrangement joins TRBV6-1 to TRBJ1-6, with D unclear. The CDR3 extends over 12 amino acids. The germline V and J ends were trimmed by 2 bases and 14 bases, with 10 bases remaining between them. Germline assignment: CDR1 MNHNS and CDR2 SASEGT.